This T cell receptor beta chain appears in the sequencing data of a study of T cells in Graves' hyperthyroidism and ophthalmopathy (dated by TCRdb to the late 2010s). Regarding the research as a whole: Peripheral blood samples were taken at initial diagnosis, before any treatment was given. An independent validation cohort of around 20 hyperthyroidism patients and 17 patients who later progressed to ophthalmopathy tested prospective prediction of ophthalmopathy. The paper reports TCR Vbeta CDR3 sequencing of some 140 peripheral blood samples: around 41 ophthalmopathy, around 80 hyperthyroidism and approximately 17 progressor patients. TCR V-J signatures able to tell the groups apart were searched for in a discovery cohort of about a hundred patients, of whom around 43 had Graves' ophthalmopathy and 57 had stable Graves' hyperthyroidism. Once sampling was done, hyperthyroidism patients were given methimazole at a starting dose of 30 mg daily, whereas ophthalmopathy patients were given high-dose intravenous methylprednisolone. The 95 to 100 discovery patients were randomly divided into training and test sets at a 7:3 ratio. In addition, the study compared T-cell repertoires in thyroid tissue and in blood from five to seven Graves' hyperthyroidism patients.

Moderately to severely active disease, a Clinical Activity Score of at least 3, a NOSPECS grade of at least 4, and a duration under 3 months were present in ophthalmopathy patients. The study excluded patients with uncontrolled infections, other autoimmune diseases, pregnancy or lactation. Diagnoses relied on clinical symptoms, serum thyroxine and TRAb, thyroid ultrasound and orbital computed tomography. PBMCs were isolated from about 10 ml of fresh peripheral blood by Ficoll-Paque density gradient centrifugation. Trizol reagent was used to extract total RNA, and RNA quality was then checked on an Agilent 2100 Bioanalyzer. Here is what the overall study found, with its caveats: A 13 V-J signature model separated ophthalmopathy from stable hyperthyroidism, with roughly 88% sensitivity and approximately 81% specificity in cross-validation and 80%/75% in testing. During validation, the model predicted progression to ophthalmopathy a median of about 6.5 months ahead of onset, with roughly 65% sensitivity and around 72% specificity. Most expanded thyroid clonotypes (frequency above 0.001) were also detected in blood, a finding suggesting that blood repertoires may reflect thyroid immune responses. No statistical method was used to set the sample size in advance, and investigators knew the group allocation.

This clonotype came up a few times. Its specific antigen is unknown. It has no much larger one-base neighbor in the sample; base qualities were not kept. The CDR3 holds 13 amino acids from the cysteine to the phenylalanine. Just CDR3 DNA is preserved here, 39 bases in frame from base 1. At the junction V is shortened by 9 bases and J by 0 bases; bases outside the gene matches: 4. According to the germline V gene, CDR1 reads SGHDN and CDR2 reads FVKESK. TCR beta CDR3 regions were amplified from RNA transcripts. A first-round RT-PCR of the TCR CDR3 used the HTBI primer set with the Qiagen OneStep RT-PCR kit. Libraries were constructed in a second round of multiplex PCR, after which size selection and purification were performed. The libraries were sequenced on an Illumina HiSeq2000 using paired-end 100 bp reads. Per the original workflow: SOAPnuke was used to process the raw data, with reads discarded if the reads contained adapters or uncalled bases, had a mean Phred below 15, or lacked an exact constant-primer or identifier match. High-quality paired reads were merged using COPE v1.2.5, and each unique nucleotide sequence was defined as a clonotype. Clonotypes were aligned to IMGT TRBV, TRBD and TRBJ reference segments using MiTCR v1.1. Only V-J combinations with frequency above 0.0001, covering about 99% of repertoires, were analysed. A TCS score was defined as the ratio between F50 (clonal expansion) and ExV (chaos), using BLOSUM62-based TCRdist between CDR3 peptides within each V-J. Welch's t-statistics and random forest reduced around 550 V-J features to 10 to 15, which were used in a naive Bayes classifier (R e1071). Using fastp at Q25 and MiXCR, TCRdb reprocessed the public reads and kept productive beta chains. Under each unique CDR3 protein, matching rows form one entry showing the most common genes and DNA. Here the V and J calls rest on TCRdb's processing, not on the authors' analysis. Across this sample there are 350,000 to 400,000 distinct CDR3 sequences, with 15% to 20% seen only once. 40% of the sample is held by the ten biggest clonotypes.

The source material was blood. This TCR came from a man in his late teens or twenties with Graves' ophthalmopathy. The sequence links TRBV14 to TRBJ1-1; 7 bases in the middle match TRBD1. The CDR3 region: CARKDRMNTEAFF. The sequence in DNA is TGTGCCAGGAAGGACAGGATGAACACTGAAGCTTTCTTT.